The 2 T cell receptor beta chains below were found in one sample sequenced in a study. TCRdb redid the calling of the 5' RACE reads with MiXCR, one entry per CDR3 protein. Here the sample spans under 35,000 distinct CDR3 sequences, roughly 24% being singletons. Sequencing input: memory CD4+ T cells sorted from blood. Subset meaning: memory CD4+ T cells, CD4+CD45RO+CD25-. The receptors shown here come from a female donor with breast cancer.

About this clonotype itself: The germline gene is not matched at one end of the junction; a read error may be the cause. The gene calls are TRBV5-5 and TRBJ1-1; 11 bases are a match to TRBD1. The germline V gene has CDR1 SGHKS and CDR2 YYEKEE (reference sequence). This CDR3 has 17 amino acids. CDR3 nucleotide sequence: TGCGCCAGCAGCCCGCCCGGGACAGGGGGAGCCAACACTGAAGCTTTCTTT. The encoded protein is CASSPPGTGGANTEAFF.

J is TRBJ1-1 and V is TRBV12-3 or TRBV12-4, with no clear D. V was cut by 5 bases and J by 2 bases, with 9 bases left in between. The length of the CDR3 is 13 residues. This CDR3 is CASSDYVNTEAFF. For the CDR3, the DNA is TGTGCCAGCAGTGACTACGTTAACACTGAAGCTTTCTTT.